This T cell receptor beta chain was documented in a study of OX40 agonist ivuxolimab in advanced cancers. About the investigation overall: The costimulatory receptor OX40 (CD134) was targeted by ivuxolimab, a fully human IgG2 agonistic monoclonal antibody. The dose-escalation cohort was around 84% male with a mean age of around 62 years, ranging from roughly 23 to 90. Patients were allowed to have had prior anti-PD-1, anti-PD-L1 or anti-CTLA-4 therapy, and more than 30% of the dose-escalation patients had previously received checkpoint inhibitors. Partial responses occurred in three dose-escalation patients, of whom one had hepatocellular carcinoma and two had cutaneous melanoma. Intravenous ivuxolimab was administered to patients every 2 weeks at six dose levels: 0.01, 0.1, 0.3, 1.5, 3 and 10 mg/kg. Peripheral TCRbeta sequencing was intended to test whether TCR sequence diversity was altered and clonal T-cell expansion was caused by ivuxolimab. Of the 50 or so patients in dose escalation, 19 had hepatocellular carcinoma, some 15 had melanoma, 9 had renal cell carcinoma and 9 had head and neck cancer. The paper reports the monotherapy dose-escalation portion (N of about 51 patients) of the phase I ivuxolimab trial.

General study outcomes and caveats: In the 0.1-3.0 mg/kg groups, partial responders had among the lowest normalized peripheral clonal expansion, particularly in CD8+ T cells. The antigen specificity of the peripheral T cells that underwent clonal expansion was not determined. Low levels of normalized T-cell clonal expansion were also seen in some patients who did not respond. After ivuxolimab, expanded clones were on average more numerous among CD8+ T cells than among CD4+ T cells. At doses of 0.1 to 3.0 mg/kg, clonal expansion of both CD4+ and CD8+ blood T cells was observed from baseline to week 6.

To sequence the TCRbeta CDR3 region, genomic DNA was isolated from the sorted cells. The immunoSEQ Assay was used to sequence the TCRbeta CDR3 regions. This is the immuneACCESS table as TCRdb keeps it, with only in-frame sequences that have V and J called. A part of the clones is gone; compared with another copy, unresolved V genes explain less than half, and the rest is unexplained. The sample has 40,000 to 45,000 clones on record, less than 95% of them singletons. The top ten clones comprise 13% to 15% of the sample. Between the V and J ends, shortened by 4 bases and 0 bases respectively, the junction contains 16 bases. From its cysteine to its phenylalanine, the CDR3 spans 16 amino acids. Of all the DNA, just the CDR3 is kept, 48 bases in frame from base 1. The germline V gene supplies CDR1 MGHRA and CDR2 YSYEKL. On this clone itself: Which antigen it targets is not known. Base qualities were left out, and no much larger clone turns up one base away.

Patients with a history of autoimmune disease or receiving systemic immunosuppression were excluded from the trial. In every dose cohort, peripheral blood was drawn for TCR sequencing at baseline, cycle 4 day 1, and cycle 7 day 1. Samples came from an open-label, multicenter, first-in-human phase I dose-escalation trial of ivuxolimab. The trial enrolled adults with locally advanced or metastatic head and neck squamous cell, hepatocellular, melanoma or renal cell carcinoma. Before TCR sequencing, CD4+ T cells and CD8+ T cells from peripheral blood were sorted into separate populations. Specimen: CD4+ or CD8+ T cells sorted from blood, collected in a trial of the OX40 agonist ivuxolimab. This chain is built from TRBV4-1 and TRBJ2-7; possibly the D gene is TRBD2, per 5 matching bases. This sequence originates from an adult with an advanced solid tumor such as melanoma, head and neck, liver or kidney cancer. The DNA sequence is as follows: TGCGCCAGCAGCCCAGCAGCGGAAAGGGACTCCTACGAGCAGTACTTC. Its protein product is CASSPAAERDSYEQYF.